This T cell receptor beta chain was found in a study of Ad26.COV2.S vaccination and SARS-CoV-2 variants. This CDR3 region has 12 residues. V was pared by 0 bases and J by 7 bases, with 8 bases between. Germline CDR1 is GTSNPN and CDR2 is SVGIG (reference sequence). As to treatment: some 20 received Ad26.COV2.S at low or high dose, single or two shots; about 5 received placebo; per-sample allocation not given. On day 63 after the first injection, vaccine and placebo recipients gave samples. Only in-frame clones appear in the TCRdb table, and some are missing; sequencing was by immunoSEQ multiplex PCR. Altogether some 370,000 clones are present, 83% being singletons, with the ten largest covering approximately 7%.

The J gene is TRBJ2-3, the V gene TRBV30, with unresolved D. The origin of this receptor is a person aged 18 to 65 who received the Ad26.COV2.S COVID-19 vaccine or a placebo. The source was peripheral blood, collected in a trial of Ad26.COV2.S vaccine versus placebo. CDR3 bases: TGTGCCTGGAGTGTTGGGCACCATACGCAGTATTTT. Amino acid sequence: CAWSVGHHTQYF.